The table lists the clone carrying this T cell receptor (beta chain) with many counts. Its antigen is not identified. The V end lost 8 bases, the J end lost 7 bases, and 18 bases lay between the germline ends. CDR3 length: 14 amino acids. Germline V gene sequence: CDR1 SNHLY, CDR2 FYNNEI. This entry comes from a study of T cells in Graves' hyperthyroidism and ophthalmopathy. About the study: At the time of initial diagnosis and before any treatment, peripheral blood was collected.

Study-wide results and limits: Appearing also in blood were most of the thyroid clonotypes expanded above 0.001. Separating ophthalmopathy from stable hyperthyroidism was achieved by a 13 V-J model.

Template material for amplifying TCR beta CDR3 regions consisted of RNA transcripts. The HTBI set primed first-round TCR CDR3 RT-PCR. MiXCR, run by TCRdb on the multiplex PCR reads, gives a single entry per CDR3 protein. The sample has fewer than 450,000 distinct CDR3 sequences; 13% to 15% are singletons. This sequence was found in a woman aged 60-75 years with Graves' ophthalmopathy. The gene calls are TRBV2 and TRBJ2-1; D may match TRBD1 or TRBD2 (5 bases each). Sequenced material: blood. This CDR3 reads CASFTRGKGNEQFF. CDR3 coding DNA: TGTGCCAGCTTTACTAGGGGAAAAGGAAATGAGCAGTTCTTC.